This T cell receptor beta chain emerged from a study of regulatory T cells in long-lasting Graves disease. Documented time point: newly diagnosed GD, antithyroid drugs for less than 3 months. Extracted PBMC RNA gave rise to the TCR library. Xi'an, China, was home to the endocrinology department that provided patients. Findings and caveats of the study: Shared public clonotypes totalled 2,741 in persistent patients, compared with about 930 in new patients. For persistent Graves' patients, TCR diversity was lower than for newly diagnosed ones. Repertoires from persistent disease leaned toward TRBV28, TRBJ1-2 and TRBJ2-5.

iRepertoire HTBI primers and Arm-PCR of CDR3 regions built TCR beta libraries. One entry per CDR3 protein, called by TCRdb with MiXCR from the multiplex PCR reads. The table shows some 250,000 distinct CDR3 sequences, with about 17% occurring only once. This clonotype showed up many times. What it binds is unknown. This CDR3 is 15 amino acids long. V lost 5 bases, J lost 7 bases, and 10 bases stayed unmatched. CDR1 and CDR2 from the germline V gene are MDHEN and SYDVKM. The clonotype originates from a female donor with Graves disease. The sequencing here drew on peripheral blood mononuclear cells (PBMCs), taken at new diagnosis, from a patient treated with antithyroid drugs. The rearrangement links TRBV28 to TRBJ2-1; the match to TRBD1 covers 8 bases. CDR3 bases: TGTGCCAGCAGTCTCGACAGGGGATTAGATAATGAGCAGTTCTTC. This encodes CASSLDRGLDNEQFF.